The clone carrying this TCR beta chain was detected many times. Its antigen is still unknown. A second PCR, run for roughly 7 to 12 cycles, used a sample-barcoded 5' primer plus a J-beta primer mix. Each cDNA molecule carried a tag from a template-switch adaptor that contained 12 random nucleotides. TCRdb reanalysed the 5' RACE reads using MiXCR and keeps one entry per CDR3 protein. The data contain 710,000 or so distinct CDR3 sequences, roughly 32% of them singletons. The entry originates in a study of blood T cells in healthy people across ages. Study results and limitations: Correlation between TCR beta diversity and naive T cell percentage was strong. Unsorted PBMCs ruled out conclusive naive versus antigen-experienced comparison. Investigators treated diversity estimates from one million T cells as underestimates.

The sequence came from a woman aged 80 or over in good health. Sequencing was done on a sample of blood.

The CDR3 spells CASRMGQRNSPLHF. In DNA form, the CDR3 reads TGTGCCAGCAGAATGGGACAGCGGAATTCACCCCTCCACTTT. This chain uses TRBV6-5 with TRBJ1-6; 7 bases fit TRBD1. CDR1 is MNHEY and CDR2 is SVGAGI in the germline V gene. The V segment lost 6 bases and the J segment 7 bases; nucleotides outside the gene matches: 6. The CDR3 is 14 amino acids.